One T cell receptor (beta chain) is described in this entry. This CDR3 is 17 amino acids long. In germline, CDR1 is SEHNR, CDR2 FQNEAQ (reference sequence). The V gene end was trimmed by 2 bases and the J gene end by 5 bases; junction bases not matched to a gene: 8. The data were obtained in a study of blood T cells in healthy people across ages. A second PCR, run for roughly 7 to 11 cycles, used a sample-barcoded 5' primer plus a J-beta primer mix. TCRdb ran MiXCR on the 5' RACE reads and lists one entry per CDR3 protein. Among roughly 1,000,000 distinct CDR3 sequences listed, less than 25% were seen once. The sample was also linked to a second study, of T cells of mothers and their children. Per that study: Not a single persistent microchimeric T cell clone was detected.

The sequence was obtained from a girl aged 2-10 years in good health. The rearrangement links TRBV7-9 to TRBJ2-1, with 11 positions matching TRBD2. The source material was blood. The CDR3 DNA reads TGTGCCAGCAGCTTATGGGGGCGACTAGCGGGAAACAATGAGCAGTTCTTC. It translates to CASSLWGRLAGNNEQFF.